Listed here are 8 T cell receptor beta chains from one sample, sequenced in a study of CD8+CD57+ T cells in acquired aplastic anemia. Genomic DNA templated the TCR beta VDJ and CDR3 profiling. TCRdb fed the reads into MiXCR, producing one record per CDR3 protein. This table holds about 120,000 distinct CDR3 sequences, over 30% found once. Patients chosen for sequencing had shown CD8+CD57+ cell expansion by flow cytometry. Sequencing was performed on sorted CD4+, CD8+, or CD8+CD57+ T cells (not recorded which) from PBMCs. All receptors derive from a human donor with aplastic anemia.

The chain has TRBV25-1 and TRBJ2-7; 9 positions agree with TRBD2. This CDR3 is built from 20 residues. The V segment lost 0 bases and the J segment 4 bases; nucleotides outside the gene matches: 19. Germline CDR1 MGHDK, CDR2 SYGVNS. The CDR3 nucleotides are TGTGCCAGCAGTGAATATCGGGCAGCTACCCCAGCGGGGGGAAGGTACGAGCAGTACGTC. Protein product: CASSEYRAATPAGGRYEQYV.

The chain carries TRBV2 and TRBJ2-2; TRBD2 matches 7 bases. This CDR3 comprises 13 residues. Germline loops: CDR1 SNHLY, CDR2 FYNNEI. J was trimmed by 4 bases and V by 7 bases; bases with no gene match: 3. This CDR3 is CASMSGATGELFF. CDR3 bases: TGTGCCAGCATGAGCGGGGCCACCGGGGAGCTGTTTTTT.

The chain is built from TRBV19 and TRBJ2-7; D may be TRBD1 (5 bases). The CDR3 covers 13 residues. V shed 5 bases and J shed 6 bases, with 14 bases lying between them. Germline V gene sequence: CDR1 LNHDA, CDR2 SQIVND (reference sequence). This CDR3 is CASSWAGKGEQYF. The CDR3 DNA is TGTGCCAGTAGTTGGGCAGGGAAGGGCGAGCAGTACTTC.

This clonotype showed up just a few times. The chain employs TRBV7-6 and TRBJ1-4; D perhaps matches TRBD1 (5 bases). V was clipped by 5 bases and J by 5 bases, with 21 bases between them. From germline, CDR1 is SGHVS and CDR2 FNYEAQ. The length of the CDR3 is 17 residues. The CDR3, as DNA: TGTGCCAGCAGCCTACAGAATGGGGTGGGGCTAAATGAAAAACTGTTTTTT. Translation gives CASSLQNGVGLNEKLFF.

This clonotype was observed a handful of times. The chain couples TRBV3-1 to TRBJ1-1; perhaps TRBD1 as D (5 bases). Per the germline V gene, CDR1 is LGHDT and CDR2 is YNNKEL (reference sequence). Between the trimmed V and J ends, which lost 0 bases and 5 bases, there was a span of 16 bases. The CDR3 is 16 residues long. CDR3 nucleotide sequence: TGTGCCAGCAGCCAAGAGAACCCGGGGGGTCAAACTGAAGCTTTCTTT. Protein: CASSQENPGGQTEAFF.

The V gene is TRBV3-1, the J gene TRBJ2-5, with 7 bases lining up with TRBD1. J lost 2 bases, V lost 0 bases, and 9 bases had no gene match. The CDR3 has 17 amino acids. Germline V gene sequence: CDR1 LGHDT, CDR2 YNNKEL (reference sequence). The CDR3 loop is CASSQDALKGAQETQYF. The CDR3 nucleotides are TGTGCCAGCAGCCAAGATGCCTTGAAGGGGGCTCAAGAGACCCAGTACTTC.

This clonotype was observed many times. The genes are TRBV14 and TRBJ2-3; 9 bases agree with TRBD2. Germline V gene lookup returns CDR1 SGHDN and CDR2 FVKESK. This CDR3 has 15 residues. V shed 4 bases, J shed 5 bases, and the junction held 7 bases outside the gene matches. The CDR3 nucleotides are TGTGCCAGCAGCCGGCGGGGGGGCCAAGGAGATACGCAGTATTTT. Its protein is CASSRRGGQGDTQYF.

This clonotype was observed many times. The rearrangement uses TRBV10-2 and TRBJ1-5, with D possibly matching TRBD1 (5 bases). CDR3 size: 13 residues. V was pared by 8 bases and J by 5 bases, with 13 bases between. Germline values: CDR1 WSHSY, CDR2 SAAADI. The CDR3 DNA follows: TGCGCCAGCGCAGGGAGCCCGGATCAGCCCCAGCATTTT. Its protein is CASAGSPDQPQHF.